Presented here are 8 T cell receptor beta chains from one specimen sequenced in a study of shared clonotypes between healthy human individuals (dated by TCRdb to the early 2020s). Library creation used the immunoSEQ multiplex PCR assay. TCRdb took this table from immuneACCESS and kept in-frame rearrangements with V and J called. Such tables lack part of the clones; where checked against another copy, unresolved V genes explain under half of the gap, and the rest is unexplained. This sample comprises fewer than 3 million clones, less than 95% of them detected only once. Of the sample, approximately 0.39% is held by the ten largest clones. The sequenced sample consisted of naive CD4+ T cells from PBMCs. The meaning of the sample's cell subset or site label: CD45RA+ positively selected. The receptors shown here come from a man younger than 30 in good health. Some clones in this sample may be carry-over from other donors' samples.

The chain is built from TRBV7-2 and TRBJ2-1, with D perhaps TRBD1 (5 bases). CDR3 length: 12 amino acids. Trimming took off 1 base at V and 9 bases at J, with 7 bases between the two ends. The germline CDR1 and CDR2 sequences are SGHTA and FQGNSA. The CDR3 DNA is TGTGCCAGCAGCTTAGTAGGGGCTGAGCAGTTCTTC. This translates into CASSLVGAEQFF.

This rearrangement joins TRBV5-4 to TRBJ2-5; TRBD2 agrees at 9 bases. This CDR3 spans 16 amino acids. Germline values: CDR1 SGHNT, CDR2 YYREEE (reference sequence). V was clipped by 2 bases and J by 5 bases; unmatched bases: 10. DNA for the CDR3: TGTGCCAGCAGCTTCCCGACTAGCGGAAAGGGGGAGACCCAGTACTTC. Translation gives CASSFPTSGKGETQYF.

The genes are TRBV6-1 and TRBJ2-1, with 9 bases lining up with TRBD2. Germline V gene sequence: CDR1 MNHNS, CDR2 SASEGT. CDR3 size: 14 residues. Trimming cost V 7 bases and J 4 bases; bases outside gene matches: 5. In DNA form, the CDR3 reads TGTGCCAGCACCCTAGCGGGGATATACAATGAGCAGTTCTTC. Translating it yields CASTLAGIYNEQFF.

The chain has TRBV5-5 and TRBJ2-7; 8 bases agree with TRBD1. The germline V gene encodes CDR1 SGHKS and CDR2 YYEKEE (reference sequence). V gave up 0 bases and J gave up 7 bases; unmatched junction bases: 0. The CDR3 is 12 amino acids. CDR3 sequence (DNA): TGTGCCAGCAGCTTGGACAGGGGGGAGCAGTACTTC. Translated, it gives CASSLDRGEQYF. The entire variable domain, with the rest obtained from reference TRBV5-5 and TRBJ2-7, is as follows: DAGVTQSPTHLIKTRGQQVTLRCSPISGHKSVSWYQQVLGQGPQFIFQYYEKEERGRGNFPDRFSARQFPNYSSELNVNALLLGDSALYLCASSLDRGEQYFGPGTRLTVT.

As regards this clone: Other DNA sequences in the same sample also yield this CDR3. The chain is built from TRBV11-3 and TRBJ2-2; no clear D gene. In germline, CDR1 is SGHNT, CDR2 YENEEA. Trimming left V 1 base short and J 0 bases short, with 6 bases between. The CDR3 length is 15 residues. In DNA form, the CDR3 reads TGTGCCAGCAGCTTAGGTGGAACGAACACCGGGGAGCTGTTTTTT. Protein product: CASSLGGTNTGELFF.

V usage is TRBV2 and J usage is TRBJ2-5; the D gene is possibly TRBD2 (5 bases). V shed 2 bases and J shed 7 bases, with 11 bases lying between them. The CDR3 has 13 residues. The V gene's germline CDR1 is SNHLY and CDR2 FYNNEI. The CDR3 nucleotides are TGTGCCAGCAGTGAACTCGTTCGGGGGACCCAGTACTTC. This encodes CASSELVRGTQYF.

The chain couples TRBV5-1 to TRBJ2-3; possibly TRBD2 for D (5 bases). The germline CDR1 and CDR2 sequences are SGHRS and YFSETQ. The CDR3 consists of 16 residues. Between the trimmed V and J ends, which lost 4 bases and 2 bases, there was a span of 17 bases. The CDR3 region is CASSPGGGFPTDTQYF. The CDR3 nucleotides read TGCGCCAGCAGCCCAGGAGGTGGTTTCCCCACAGATACGCAGTATTTT.

The chain carries TRBV4-1 and TRBJ2-1, with 12 bases identical to TRBD1. The length of the CDR3 is 16 residues. Unmatched junction bases numbered 7, after V lost 2 bases and J lost 8 bases. Per germline, CDR1 MGHRA and CDR2 YSYEKL. As DNA, the CDR3 is TGCGCCAGCAGCCAAATCGGGACAGGGGGCGCAGATGAGCAGTTCTTC. Translating gives CASSQIGTGGADEQFF.